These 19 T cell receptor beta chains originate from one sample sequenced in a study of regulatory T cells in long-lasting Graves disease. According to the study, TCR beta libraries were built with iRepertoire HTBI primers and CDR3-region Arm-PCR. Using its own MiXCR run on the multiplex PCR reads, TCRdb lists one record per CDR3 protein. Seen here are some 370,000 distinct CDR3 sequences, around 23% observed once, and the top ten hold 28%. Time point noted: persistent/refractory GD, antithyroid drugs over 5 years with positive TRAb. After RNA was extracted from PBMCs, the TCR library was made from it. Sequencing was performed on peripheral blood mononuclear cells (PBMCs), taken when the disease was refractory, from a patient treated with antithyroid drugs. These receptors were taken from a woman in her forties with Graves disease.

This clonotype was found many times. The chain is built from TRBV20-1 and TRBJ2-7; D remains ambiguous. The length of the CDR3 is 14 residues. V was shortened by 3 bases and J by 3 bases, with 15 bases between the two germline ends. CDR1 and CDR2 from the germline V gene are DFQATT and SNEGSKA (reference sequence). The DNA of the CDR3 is TGCAGTGCTAGCACGCACAGCGATAGCTACGAGCAGTACTTC. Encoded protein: CSASTHSDSYEQYF.

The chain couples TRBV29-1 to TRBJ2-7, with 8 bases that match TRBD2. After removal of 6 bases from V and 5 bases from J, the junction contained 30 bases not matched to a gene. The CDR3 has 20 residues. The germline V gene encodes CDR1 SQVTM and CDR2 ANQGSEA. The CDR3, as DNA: TGCAGCGTCCATCTCGGGACTAGTAGGTTCTCTACCCACCTGACCCACGAGCAGTACTTC. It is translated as CSVHLGTSRFSTHLTHEQYF.

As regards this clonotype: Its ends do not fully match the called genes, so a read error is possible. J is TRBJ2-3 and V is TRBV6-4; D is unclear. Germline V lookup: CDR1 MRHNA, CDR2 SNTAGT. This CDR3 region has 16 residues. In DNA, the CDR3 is TGTGCCAGCAGTTACTCGCGTCAACCCCCGACAGATACGCAGTATTTT. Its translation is CASSYSRQPPTDTQYF.

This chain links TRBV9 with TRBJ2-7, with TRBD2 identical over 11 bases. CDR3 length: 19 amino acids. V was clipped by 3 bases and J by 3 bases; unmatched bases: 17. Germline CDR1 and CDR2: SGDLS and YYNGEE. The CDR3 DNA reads TGTGCCAGCAGCGCCGGGACTAGCGGAGGGACCTACCGCTTCTACGAGCAGTACTTC. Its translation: CASSAGTSGGTYRFYEQYF.

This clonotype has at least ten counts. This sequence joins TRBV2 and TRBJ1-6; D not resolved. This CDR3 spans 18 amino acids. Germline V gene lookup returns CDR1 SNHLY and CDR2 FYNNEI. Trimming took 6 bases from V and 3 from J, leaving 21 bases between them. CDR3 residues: CASSWEVFPLGYNSPLHF. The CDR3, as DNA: TGTGCCAGCAGCTGGGAGGTTTTCCCCCTCGGCTATAATTCACCCCTCCACTTT.

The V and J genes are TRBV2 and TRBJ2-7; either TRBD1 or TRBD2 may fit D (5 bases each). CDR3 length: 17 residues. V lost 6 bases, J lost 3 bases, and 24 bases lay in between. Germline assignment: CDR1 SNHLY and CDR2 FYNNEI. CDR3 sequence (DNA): TGTGCCAGCAGCTTAGGGGTCATGAGGGAGATCATCTACGAGCAGTACTTC. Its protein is CASSLGVMREIIYEQYF.

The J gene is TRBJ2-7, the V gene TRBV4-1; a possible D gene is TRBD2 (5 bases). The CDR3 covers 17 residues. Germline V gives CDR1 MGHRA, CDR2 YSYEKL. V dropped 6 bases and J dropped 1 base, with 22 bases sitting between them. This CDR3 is CASSLDYRNSASYEQYF. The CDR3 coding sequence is TGCGCCAGCAGTCTCGATTACCGTAATAGCGCTTCCTACGAGCAGTACTTC.

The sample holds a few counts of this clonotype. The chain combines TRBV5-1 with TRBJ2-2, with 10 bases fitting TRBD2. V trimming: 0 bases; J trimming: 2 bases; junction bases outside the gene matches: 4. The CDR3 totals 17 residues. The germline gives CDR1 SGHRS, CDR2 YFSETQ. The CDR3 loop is CASSLVLAGVNTGELFF. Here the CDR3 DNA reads TGCGCCAGCAGCTTGGTGCTAGCGGGAGTCAACACCGGGGAGCTGTTTTTT.

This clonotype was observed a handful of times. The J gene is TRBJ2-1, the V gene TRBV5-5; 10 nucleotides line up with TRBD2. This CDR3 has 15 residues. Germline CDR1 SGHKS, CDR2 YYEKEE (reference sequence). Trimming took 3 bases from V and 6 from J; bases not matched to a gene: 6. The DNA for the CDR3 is TGTGCCAGCAGCTCTATAGCGGGAGGCCCCAATGAGCAGTTCTTC. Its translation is CASSSIAGGPNEQFF.

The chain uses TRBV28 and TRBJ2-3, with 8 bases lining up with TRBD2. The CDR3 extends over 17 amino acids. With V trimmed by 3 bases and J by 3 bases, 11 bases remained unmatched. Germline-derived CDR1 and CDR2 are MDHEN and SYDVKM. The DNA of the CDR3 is TGTGCCAGCAGTTTTCCCCCGGGACTAGTTTTTACAGATACGCAGTATTTT. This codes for CASSFPPGLVFTDTQYF.

CDR3 nucleotides: TGCGCCAGCAGCTACCGGACAGGGCTTGTAGATAATTCACCCCTCCACTTT. This codes for CASSYRTGLVDNSPLHF. The rearrangement links TRBV4-1 to TRBJ1-6, with 8 bases that match TRBD1. CDR1 and CDR2 from the germline V gene are MGHRA and YSYEKL. This CDR3 spans 17 amino acids. Unmatched junction bases numbered 11, after V lost 5 bases and J lost 5 bases.

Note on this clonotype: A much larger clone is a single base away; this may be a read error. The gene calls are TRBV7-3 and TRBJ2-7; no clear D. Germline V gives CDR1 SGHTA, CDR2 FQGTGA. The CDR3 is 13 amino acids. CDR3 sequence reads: CASSQVKGYEQYF. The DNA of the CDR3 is TGCGCCAGCAGCCAAGTCAAGGGCTACGAGCAGTACTTC.

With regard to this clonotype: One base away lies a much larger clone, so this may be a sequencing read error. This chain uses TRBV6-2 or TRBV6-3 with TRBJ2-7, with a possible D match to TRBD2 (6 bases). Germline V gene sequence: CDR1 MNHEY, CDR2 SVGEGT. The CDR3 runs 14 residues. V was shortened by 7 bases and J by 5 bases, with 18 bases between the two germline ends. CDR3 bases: TGTGCCAGCAAGACTAGAACAAGGTTGCACGAGCAGTACTTC. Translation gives CASKTRTRLHEQYF.

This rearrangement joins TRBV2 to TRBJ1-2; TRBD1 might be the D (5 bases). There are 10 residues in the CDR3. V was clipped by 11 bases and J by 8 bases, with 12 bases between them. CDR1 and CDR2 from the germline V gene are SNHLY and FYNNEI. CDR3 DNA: TGTGCCGGACAATTGGGCGGCTACACCTTC. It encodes CAGQLGGYTF.

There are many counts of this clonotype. The CDR3 nucleotides are TGTGCCAGCAGTTTAACACCAATGTACGAGCAGTACTTC. Translation: CASSLTPMYEQYF. The chain joins TRBV28 to TRBJ2-7; D not certain. The CDR3 totals 13 residues. CDR1 and CDR2 (germline): MDHEN, SYDVKM. V was pared by 2 bases and J by 4 bases, with 9 bases between.

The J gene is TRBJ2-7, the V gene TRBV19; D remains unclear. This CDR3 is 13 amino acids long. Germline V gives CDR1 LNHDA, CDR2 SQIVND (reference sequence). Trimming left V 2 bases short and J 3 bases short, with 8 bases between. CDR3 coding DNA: TGTGCCAGTAGTATAAAGGGCAACTACGAGCAGTACTTC. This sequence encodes CASSIKGNYEQYF.

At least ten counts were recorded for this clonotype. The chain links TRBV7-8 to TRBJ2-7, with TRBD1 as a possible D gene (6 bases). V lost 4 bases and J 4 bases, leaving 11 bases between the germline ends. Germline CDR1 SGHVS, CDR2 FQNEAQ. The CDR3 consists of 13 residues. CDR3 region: CASSSGTKYEQYF. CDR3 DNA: TGTGCCAGCAGCTCCGGGACAAAGTACGAGCAGTACTTC.

This CDR3 is CASSERILSSWDEQFF. For the CDR3, the DNA is TGTGCCAGCAGTGAACGTATTCTCTCTTCCTGGGATGAGCAGTTCTTC. V gene TRBV2 combines with J gene TRBJ2-1; no reliable D call. The ends were cut back, 2 bases at V and 8 bases at J, with 19 bases in the middle. CDR3 size: 16 residues. The germline CDR1 and CDR2 sequences are SNHLY and FYNNEI.

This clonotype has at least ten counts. Written as DNA, the CDR3 is TGCGCCAGCGGTCTGGGGGTGAACACTGAAGCTTTCTTT. This gives the protein CASGLGVNTEAFF. The genes are TRBV5-1 and TRBJ1-1, with D possibly TRBD1 on 5 matching bases. The CDR3 extends over 13 amino acids. The germline CDR1 and CDR2 sequences are SGHRS and YFSETQ. The germline V and J ends were trimmed by 7 bases and 0 bases, with 10 bases remaining between them.